This TCR beta chain was sequenced during a study of cytomegalovirus exposure and HLA in healthy donors. The germline gives CDR1 SGHDT, CDR2 YYEEEE. V lost 2 bases and J lost 8, with 14 bases in between. This CDR3 is 13 amino acids long. This clone appeared once. 60 Vbeta and 13 Jbeta primers were used in PCR. Sequenced by immunoSEQ multiplex PCR; TCRdb stores in-frame clones only, minus some. Among about 130,000 clones listed, 70% to 85% were seen once. The rearrangement uses TRBV5-6 and TRBJ2-7, with D tentatively TRBD2 (6 bases). The sequence came from a female donor in good health and CMV-seronegative. The specimen sequenced was PBMCs. The CDR3 DNA follows: TGTGCCAGCAGCTTCCGGACTAACCCCAAGCAGTACTTC. Amino acids: CASSFRTNPKQYF.